A single sample gave rise to the 32 T cell receptor beta chains below, sequenced in a study of vaccination and CD4 T cells after COVID-19. Stated treatment: roughly 11-day PBMC culture with coronavirus spike peptide pools or control peptides (ViraFEST assay). Researchers used the Oncomine TCR Beta short-read assay to sequence DNA from cultured CD4+ T cells. TCRdb reprocessed the PCR reads with MiXCR, giving one entry per CDR3 protein. This table holds more than 12,000 distinct CDR3 sequences, 55% to 75% found once. These receptors' targets are unknown. The material sequenced was CD4+ T cells from blood, cultured in vitro. These receptors all stem from a human donor who had recovered from COVID-19.

This clonotype was found a few times. This chain connects TRBV10-3 to TRBJ2-7, with a possible D match to TRBD1 (5 bases). V gave up 7 bases and J gave up 1 base, with 11 bases separating them. This CDR3 has 13 amino acids. Germline V CDR1 and CDR2: ENHRY, SYGVKD. The CDR3 protein is CAITRTGSYEQYF. CDR3 in DNA: TGTGCCATCACACGTACAGGTTCCTACGAGCAGTACTTC.

The CDR3 DNA is TGTGCCAGCAGTGAGGACTCCAGACCGAACACTGAAGCTTTCTTT. Protein: CASSEDSRPNTEAFF. This sequence joins TRBV6-2 or TRBV6-3 and TRBJ1-1; D is ambiguous. There are 15 residues in the CDR3. V shed 5 bases and J shed 1 base, with 14 bases lying between them. Germline CDR1 and CDR2: MNHEY and SVGEGT.

This clonotype was counted a single time. The chain employs TRBV5-1 and TRBJ2-7, with 11 bases identical to TRBD2. CDR1 is SGHRS and CDR2 is YFSETQ in the germline V gene. The CDR3 spans 15 residues. Trimming at V came to 4 bases and at J to 0 bases, leaving 3 bases not matched to a gene. The CDR3 spells CASSPGLAASYEQYF. The DNA for the CDR3 is TGCGCCAGCAGCCCGGGACTAGCGGCCTCCTACGAGCAGTACTTC.

This clonotype was counted between two and nine times. CDR3 DNA: TGCAGTCCGGGACGGATTAATTCACCCCTCCACTTT. It codes for CSPGRINSPLHF. The chain joins TRBV20-1 to TRBJ1-6; D might be TRBD1 (5 bases). The germline CDR1 and CDR2 sequences are DFQATT and SNEGSKA (reference sequence). V was pared by 8 bases and J by 6 bases, with 11 bases between. CDR3 length: 12 amino acids.

The chain links TRBV20-1 to TRBJ2-3; 8 nucleotides line up with TRBD2. Germline CDR1 reads DFQATT; CDR2 reads SNEGSKA (reference sequence). Trimming removed 0 bases from V and 5 bases from J; junction bases left unmatched: 4. The CDR3 has 14 residues. The CDR3 DNA reads TGCAGTGCTAGAGAGGCGGGAGGAGTAGATACGCAGTATTTT. As protein: CSAREAGGVDTQYF.

The genes are TRBV30 and TRBJ1-2; weak D call: TRBD1 (6 bases). V lost 3 bases and J 4 bases, leaving 12 bases between the germline ends. The CDR3 sequence is 13 residues long. The germline V gene encodes CDR1 GTSNPN and CDR2 SVGIG (reference sequence). CDR3 residues: CAWRSAGVYGYTF. The CDR3 region has the DNA TGTGCCTGGAGATCGGCAGGGGTCTATGGCTACACCTTC.

This chain links TRBV30 with TRBJ2-7, with TRBD2 matching over 9 bases. CDR3 length: 13 residues. Germline V gives CDR1 GTSNPN, CDR2 SVGIG (reference sequence). V was pared by 4 bases and J by 3 bases, with 4 bases of the junction left unmatched. The CDR3 coding sequence is TGTGCCTGGAATCCTAGCGGGAACTACGAGCAGTACTTC. It translates to CAWNPSGNYEQYF.

The chain couples TRBV7-6 to TRBJ1-2; a possible D gene is TRBD1 (5 bases). Germline values: CDR1 SGHVS, CDR2 FNYEAQ. The CDR3 consists of 14 residues. V shed 0 bases and J shed 5 bases, with 10 bases lying between them. CDR3 loop: CASSLAAGRYGYTF. CDR3 in DNA: TGTGCCAGCAGCTTAGCGGCAGGGAGGTATGGCTACACCTTC. The full variable domain, with the rest looked up from reference TRBV7-6 and TRBJ1-2, is GAGVSQSPRYKVTKRGQDVALRCDPISGHVSLYWYRQALGQGPEFLTYFNYEAQQDKSGLPNDRFSAERPEGSISTLTIQRTEQRDSAMYRCASSLAAGRYGYTFGSGTRLTVV.

J is TRBJ1-5 and V is TRBV27, with D perhaps TRBD1 (6 bases). This CDR3 region has 13 residues. Germline lookup yields CDR1 MNHEY and CDR2 SMNVEV (reference sequence). Trimming stripped 5 bases from V and 5 bases from J, with 10 bases between. The CDR3 DNA sequence: TGTGCCAGCAGTGTAAACAGGGATCAGCCCCAGCATTTT. Its translation: CASSVNRDQPQHF.

The chain is built from TRBV6-5 and TRBJ1-2; no definite D call. Germline CDR1 is MNHEY and CDR2 is SVGAGI. The CDR3 totals 14 residues. V dropped 2 bases and J dropped 7 bases, with 14 bases sitting between them. The CDR3 spells CASSYSGVGGGYTF. Written as DNA, the CDR3 is TGTGCCAGCAGTTACAGCGGGGTCGGCGGTGGCTACACCTTC.

This clonotype was counted only a few times. The chain links TRBV19 to TRBJ2-4, with unresolved D. The germline V gene encodes CDR1 LNHDA and CDR2 SQIVND (reference sequence). The CDR3 totals 14 residues. V was cut by 3 bases and J by 7 bases, with 13 bases left in between. The CDR3 sequence: CASSIVNQENIQYF. CDR3 bases: TGTGCCAGTAGTATTGTGAATCAGGAGAACATTCAGTACTTC.

The CDR3 DNA follows: TGTGCCAGCAGGGACGGAAGCGGCCCAGCCTACAATGAGCAGTTCTTC. This encodes CASRDGSGPAYNEQFF. The rearrangement joins TRBV2 to TRBJ2-1, with TRBD2 as a possible D gene (5 bases). The V end was cut by 6 bases, the J end by 2 bases, with 17 bases between. Germline CDR1 reads SNHLY; CDR2 reads FYNNEI. The CDR3 has 16 residues. The entire variable domain, with the rest obtained from reference TRBV2 and TRBJ2-1, is as follows: EPEVTQTPSHQVTQMGQEVILRCVPISNHLYFYWYRQILGQKVEFLVSFYNNEISEKSEIFDDQFSVERPDGSNFTLKIRSTKLEDSAMYFCASRDGSGPAYNEQFFGPGTRLTVL.

The CDR3 region is CASSSRTGKAGELFF. CDR3 DNA sequence: TGTGCCAGCAGCAGCAGGACAGGGAAGGCCGGGGAGCTGTTTTTT. This chain links TRBV11-3 with TRBJ2-2, with 8 bases lining up with TRBD1. Looked up from germline, CDR1 is SGHNT and CDR2 is YENEEA. V was clipped by 5 bases and J by 6 bases; unmatched bases: 8. The CDR3 consists of 15 residues.

This clonotype was seen a single time. The chain couples TRBV28 to TRBJ2-3; D may be TRBD1 (6 bases). This CDR3 is 15 amino acids long. Germline-derived CDR1 and CDR2 are MDHEN and SYDVKM. Trimming took off 3 bases at V and 5 bases at J, with 15 bases between the two ends. The CDR3 nucleotides read TGTGCCAGCAGTTTGGGGGCCAGGACGGAAGATACGCAGTATTTT. Protein product: CASSLGARTEDTQYF.

The rearrangement links TRBV2 to TRBJ1-1; D perhaps matches TRBD1 (5 bases). Germline V gene data show CDR1 as SNHLY and CDR2 as FYNNEI. The CDR3 consists of 13 residues. The ends were cut back, 2 bases at V and 4 bases at J, with 8 bases in the middle. CDR3 sequence: CASSETGGTEAFF. In DNA form, the CDR3 reads TGTGCCAGCAGTGAAACTGGGGGCACTGAAGCTTTCTTT.

This rearrangement joins TRBV28 to TRBJ1-6; tentatively, D is TRBD1 (5 bases). Trimming stripped 6 bases from V and 6 bases from J, with 15 bases between. Germline V CDR1 and CDR2: MDHEN, SYDVKM. This CDR3 is 15 amino acids long. CDR3 nucleotide sequence: TGTGCCAGCAGCCCTGGGGGGAGTCCTAATTCACCCCTCCACTTT. It encodes CASSPGGSPNSPLHF.

The rearrangement uses TRBV15 and TRBJ2-7; TRBD1 or TRBD2 may be the D gene (7 bases each). With 1 base removed from V and 6 bases from J, the gap between germline ends came to 16 bases. The CDR3 runs 15 residues. Germline V CDR1 and CDR2: LNHNV, YYDKDF (reference sequence). The CDR3 region is CATSRGGGGLGEQYF. Written as DNA, the CDR3 is TGTGCCACCAGCAGAGGGGGAGGGGGCCTCGGCGAGCAGTACTTC.

The chain couples TRBV7-9 to TRBJ2-7; D is ambiguous. Germline V gene lookup returns CDR1 SEHNR and CDR2 FQNEAQ (reference sequence). This CDR3 contains 14 residues. Trimming pared 1 base from V and 0 bases from J, leaving 7 bases between. As DNA, the CDR3 is TGTGCCAGCAGCTTAGGACCCAGCTCCTACGAGCAGTACTTC. Translated, it gives CASSLGPSSYEQYF.

This clonotype was observed once. A junction boundary mismatches the germline segment, possibly from a read error. The CDR3 DNA reads as TGCGCCAGCAGCCGAAGACAGAAAGAGACCCAGTACTTC. This gives the protein CASSRRQKETQYF. V is TRBV11-2 and J is TRBJ2-5; perhaps TRBD1 as D (5 bases). Looked up from germline, CDR1 is SGHAT and CDR2 is FQNNGV. The CDR3 consists of 13 residues. Complete variable domain (other parts from reference TRBV11-2 and TRBJ2-5): EAGVAQSPRYKIIEKRQSVAFWCNPISGHATLYWYQQILGQGPKLLIQFQNNGVVDDSQLPKDRFSAERLKGVDSTLKIQPAKLEDSAVYLCASSRRQKETQYFGPGTRLLVL.

V is TRBV27 and J is TRBJ2-5; 8 bases map to TRBD1. The CDR3 consists of 14 residues. Germline V CDR1 and CDR2: MNHEY, SMNVEV (reference sequence). Losses at the gene ends were 4 bases for V and 4 bases for J; bases not matched to a gene: 5. The CDR3 reads CASSSGQVLETQYF. The DNA of the CDR3 is TGTGCCAGCAGTTCGGGACAGGTATTAGAGACCCAGTACTTC.

This clonotype was recorded a few times. The gene calls are TRBV7-2 and TRBJ1-5; 8 bases align to TRBD1. The CDR3 covers 15 residues. CDR1 and CDR2 (germline): SGHTA, FQGNSA. With V trimmed by 4 bases and J by 6 bases, 8 bases remained unmatched. CDR3 coding DNA: TGTGCCAGCAGCTATGACAGGGGCGGAGGTCAGCCCCAGCATTTT. Protein: CASSYDRGGGQPQHF.

V and J are TRBV2 and TRBJ1-2, with D hard to call. Trimming removed 8 bases from V and 5 bases from J, with 6 bases in between. The CDR3 runs to 10 residues. Germline CDR1 SNHLY, CDR2 FYNNEI. The CDR3 here is CASGVYGYTF. As DNA, the CDR3 is TGTGCCAGCGGGGTGTATGGCTACACCTTC.

The V and J genes are TRBV20-1 and TRBJ2-1; D is uncertain. The CDR3 covers 15 residues. Germline CDR1 is DFQATT and CDR2 is SNEGSKA (reference sequence). Trimming left V 2 bases short and J 4 bases short, with 15 bases between. CDR3 sequence reads: CSARPQTTDYNEQFF. Here the CDR3 DNA reads TGCAGTGCTAGACCCCAGACAACCGATTACAATGAGCAGTTCTTC.

This clonotype was seen more than once but under ten times. V gene TRBV20-1 combines with J gene TRBJ2-1; perhaps TRBD1 as D (5 bases). Looked up from germline, CDR1 is DFQATT and CDR2 is SNEGSKA (reference sequence). V dropped 0 bases and J dropped 9 bases, with 15 bases sitting between them. The CDR3 covers 14 residues. CDR3 sequence: CSARDLKGHLEQFF. DNA of the CDR3: TGCAGTGCTAGAGATCTCAAGGGGCACCTTGAGCAGTTCTTC.

The rearrangement links TRBV30 to TRBJ1-1; 11 nucleotides line up with TRBD1. This CDR3 has 15 residues. Unmatched junction bases numbered 5, after V lost 2 bases and J lost 3 bases. CDR1 is GTSNPN and CDR2 is SVGIG in the germline V gene (reference sequence). In DNA, the CDR3 is TGTGCCTGGAGTTTACCGGGACAGGGGGACACTGAAGCTTTCTTT. Encoded protein: CAWSLPGQGDTEAFF.

This clonotype turned up a few times. The rearrangement links TRBV24-1 to TRBJ1-1; D is perhaps TRBD1 (6 bases). Trimming left V 6 bases short and J 10 bases short, with 20 bases between. CDR3 size: 14 residues. CDR1 and CDR2 (germline): KGHDR, SFDVKD. CDR3 protein: CATSSSQGRGGAFF. The CDR3 nucleotides are TGTGCCACCAGTTCCTCACAGGGTCGAGGGGGAGCTTTCTTT.

This clonotype was detected only a few times. The chain joins TRBV27 to TRBJ1-5, with D perhaps matching TRBD1 (6 bases). Germline V CDR1 and CDR2: MNHEY, SMNVEV (reference sequence). CDR3 length equals 17 residues. V lost 5 bases to trimming and J lost 6 bases, with 23 bases between them. This CDR3 reads CASSTHRGQTLGQPQHF. The CDR3 region has the DNA TGTGCCAGCAGTACACATCGCGGACAGACACTTGGTCAGCCCCAGCATTTT.

This chain uses TRBV7-2 with TRBJ2-3; TRBD2 agrees at 14 bases. There are 18 residues in the CDR3. The trim removed 5 bases at V and 4 bases at J, leaving 11 bases unmatched. Per germline, CDR1 SGHTA and CDR2 FQGNSA. The CDR3 bases are TGTGCCAGCAGCCGGAAACTAGGGACTAGCGGGAGACCAGATACGCAGTATTTT. Protein: CASSRKLGTSGRPDTQYF.

The chain links TRBV6-4 to TRBJ2-3; TRBD2 aligns across 10 bases. Germline assignment: CDR1 MRHNA and CDR2 SNTAGT. The CDR3 extends over 15 amino acids. The V gene end was trimmed by 3 bases and the J gene end by 1 base; junction bases not matched to a gene: 1. The CDR3: CASSEAGGGTDTQYF. CDR3 DNA sequence: TGTGCCAGCAGTGAAGCGGGAGGGGGCACAGATACGCAGTATTTT.

For this clonotype: Germline is not matched at one junction end, which may reflect a read error. The V gene is TRBV6-1, the J gene TRBJ2-1, with a tentative D call TRBD1 (5 bases). Germline lookup yields CDR1 MNHNS and CDR2 SASEGT. The CDR3 has 15 amino acids. The CDR3 region has the DNA TGTGCCAGCCAAGGGGCAGATTACTCCTACAATGGGCAGTTCTTC. Its protein product is CASQGADYSYNGQFF.

The chain links TRBV20-1 to TRBJ2-3, with TRBD2 matching over 9 bases. This CDR3 comprises 16 residues. The J segment lost 4 bases and the V segment lost 5 bases, leaving 13 bases of the junction unmatched. Germline lookup yields CDR1 DFQATT and CDR2 SNEGSKA (reference sequence). The chain's CDR3 is CSAGVGAGGLADTQYF. The DNA for the CDR3 is TGCAGTGCTGGAGTCGGTGCGGGAGGGCTGGCAGATACGCAGTATTTT.

This clonotype has a handful of counts. J is TRBJ1-5 and V is TRBV28; perhaps TRBD1 as D (6 bases). Germline assignment: CDR1 MDHEN and CDR2 SYDVKM. This CDR3 comprises 15 residues. V lost 4 bases to trimming and J lost 2 bases, with 12 bases between them. CDR3 amino acids: CASSYREGGNQPQHF. The CDR3 bases are TGTGCCAGCAGTTACAGGGAAGGAGGCAATCAGCCCCAGCATTTT.